A selection of T cell receptor beta chains follows, all from one sample in a study of blood T cell repertoires in COVID-19. The repertoire was sequenced with immunoSEQ multiplex PCR; TCRdb's copy has only in-frame clones and lacks some. In the table there are about 200,000 clones, roughly 88% of which are singletons. The sequencing input was peripheral blood. The receptors were gathered from a man aged 45-60 years with COVID-19, enrolled during active disease. The CDR3 runs from the conserved cysteine through the conserved F or W. The D gene is left open where the match is weak. Size tells how often a clone was seen (once, few, many) or the class of an expanded clone, and some rows leave it out.

V	D	J	size	CDR3	DNA
TRBV27	TRBD1	TRBJ1-6	-	CASSLLVPGTGSSYNSPLHF	TGTGCCAGCAGTTTATTGGTGCCCGGGACAGGGAGCTCCTATAATTCACCCCTCCACTTT
TRBV4-2	TRBD2	TRBJ2-7	-	CASSQDLVGLAGGYEQYF	TGTGCCAGCAGCCAAGATCTAGTAGGTCTAGCGGGAGGGTACGAGCAGTACTTC
TRBV6-5	-	TRBJ2-3	-	CASIGGYTDTQYF	TGTGCCAGCATTGGGGGGTACACAGATACGCAGTATTTT
TRBV19	-	TRBJ1-2	-	CASSKSTYFYGYTF	TGTGCCAGTAGTAAATCGACATATTTTTATGGCTACACCTTC
TRBV12-5	TRBD1	TRBJ2-7	few	CASAMTGFRHEQYF	TGTGCTAGTGCCATGACAGGGTTTCGCCACGAGCAGTACTTC
TRBV7-9	TRBD1	TRBJ2-7	once	CASSLEQGFYEQYF	TGTGCCAGCAGCTTAGAACAGGGGTTCTACGAGCAGTACTTC
TRBV12-5	-	TRBJ1-5	-	CASGLVTLGNQPQHF	TGTGCTAGTGGTTTGGTCACTCTTGGCAATCAGCCCCAGCATTTT
TRBV7-2	-	TRBJ2-3	-	CASSLPPDTQYF	TGTGCCAGCAGCCTCCCCCCAGATACGCAGTATTTT
TRBV19	-	TRBJ1-5	-	CASSLPYSNQPQHF	TGTGCCAGTAGTCTCCCTTATAGCAATCAGCCCCAGCATTTT
TRBV7-9	TRBD1	TRBJ2-7	-	CASSLQTGARVEQYF	TGTGCCAGCAGCCTTCAGACAGGGGCCCGCGTGGAGCAGTACTTC
TRBV20-1	-	TRBJ2-7	-	CSASRGSLYEQYF	TGCAGTGCTAGTAGGGGGAGCCTCTACGAGCAGTACTTC
TRBV29-1	TRBD1	TRBJ1-1	-	CSVARTGMNTEAFF	TGCAGCGTTGCGAGGACAGGGATGAACACTGAAGCTTTCTTT
TRBV7-2	TRBD2	TRBJ2-7	-	CASIIRTSGGAEQYF	TGTGCCAGCATCATACGAACTAGCGGGGGAGCCGAGCAGTACTTC
TRBV19	-	TRBJ1-2	-	CASSIGAGDDNYGYTF	TGTGCCAGTAGTATTGGGGCAGGAGACGACAACTATGGCTACACCTTC
TRBV6-1	-	TRBJ1-4	-	CASSEMTGLGEKLFF	TGTGCCAGCAGTGAGATGACAGGCCTTGGGGAAAAACTGTTTTTT
TRBV5-1	TRBD2	TRBJ2-3	-	CASSSGLAGGSTDTQYF	TGCGCCAGCAGCTCGGGACTAGCGGGGGGCAGCACAGATACGCAGTATTTT
TRBV5-1	-	TRBJ2-2	-	CASSPGIGNTGELFF	TGCGCCAGCAGCCCGGGAATAGGGAACACCGGGGAGCTGTTTTTT
TRBV4-3	-	TRBJ2-1	-	CASSQDLGGPNYNEQFF	TGCGCCAGCAGCCAAGATTTAGGGGGACCTAATTACAATGAGCAGTTCTTC
TRBV5-1	TRBD2	TRBJ2-3	-	CASSPKREWGTDTQYF	TGCGCCAGCAGCCCCAAGCGGGAGTGGGGCACAGATACGCAGTATTTT
TRBV4-2	-	TRBJ2-3	-	CASSQEGAQKATDTQYF	TGTGCCAGCAGCCAAGAAGGGGCACAAAAAGCCACAGATACGCAGTATTTT
TRBV7-2	-	TRBJ2-3	-	CASSRERVDTQYF	TGTGCCAGCAGCCGGGAGCGAGTAGATACGCAGTATTTT
TRBV5-4	TRBD1	TRBJ2-5	-	CASSRGQFNQETQYF	TGTGCCAGCAGCAGGGGACAGTTTAACCAAGAGACCCAGTACTTC
TRBV7-2	-	TRBJ2-7	few	CASSLALLATANGYEQYF	TGTGCCAGCAGCTTAGCGCTTCTCGCGACAGCGAATGGGTACGAGCAGTACTTC
TRBV3-1/TRBV3-2	-	TRBJ2-7	-	CASSQGRDSSYEQYF	TGTGCCAGCAGCCAAGGGAGGGACAGCTCCTACGAGCAGTACTTC
TRBV5-4	TRBD1	TRBJ1-2	-	CASSGGTGGRLYGYTF	TGTGCCAGCAGCGGCGGGACAGGGGGGCGTCTCTATGGCTACACCTTC
TRBV11-3	TRBD2	TRBJ2-2	-	CASSLLAANTGELFF	TGTGCCAGCAGCCTTCTAGCGGCGAACACCGGGGAGCTGTTTTTT
TRBV7-8	TRBD2	TRBJ2-7	-	CASSPREGSLGEQYF	TGTGCCAGCAGCCCGAGGGAGGGCAGTCTGGGGGAGCAGTACTTC
TRBV19	TRBD2	TRBJ2-7	-	CASSIDPAGAYEQYF	TGTGCCAGTAGTATAGATCCGGCGGGAGCATACGAGCAGTACTTC
TRBV7-8	-	TRBJ2-3	once	CASSFSYDTQYF	TGTGCCAGCAGCTTTAGCTATGATACGCAGTATTTT
TRBV13	TRBD2	TRBJ2-1	-	CASSLGTSGVHNEQFF	TGTGCCAGCAGCTTAGGGACTAGCGGAGTTCACAATGAGCAGTTCTTC
TRBV9	TRBD1	TRBJ1-2	-	CASSEPRQGSTYGYTF	TGTGCCAGCAGCGAACCGAGACAGGGGAGTACCTATGGCTACACCTTC
TRBV5-5	-	TRBJ1-5	-	CASSLEPGFGQPQHF	TGTGCCAGCAGCTTGGAGCCAGGGTTTGGTCAGCCCCAGCATTTT
TRBV12-2	-	TRBJ2-7	-	CASRPTSGSYEQYF	TGTGCAAGTCGCCCGACTAGCGGGAGTTACGAGCAGTACTTC
TRBV15	-	TRBJ1-2	-	CATSRETDLYGYTF	TGTGCCACCAGCAGAGAGACAGACCTCTATGGCTACACCTTC
TRBV11-2	TRBD1	TRBJ1-4	once	CASSRDSPATNEKLFF	TGTGCCAGCAGCCGGGACAGCCCTGCAACTAATGAAAAACTGTTTTTT
TRBV7-2	-	TRBJ2-1	-	CASSPIAVNEQFF	TGTGCCAGCAGCCCCATAGCTGTAAATGAGCAGTTCTTC
TRBV4-3	TRBD1	TRBJ2-3	-	CASSLKGDSPLGMAQYF	TGCGCCAGCAGCCTTAAAGGGGACAGCCCGCTTGGGATGGCGCAGTATTTT
TRBV5-1	-	TRBJ2-2	-	CASSFGGPGELFF	TGCGCCAGCAGCTTCGGGGGGCCCGGGGAGCTGTTTTTT
TRBV5-1	-	TRBJ1-3	-	CASSMTSGSGNTIYF	TGCGCCAGCAGCATGACGAGCGGATCCGGAAACACCATATATTTT
TRBV30	-	TRBJ2-3	-	CAWKGQFSTDTQYF	TGTGCCTGGAAAGGACAGTTTAGCACAGATACGCAGTATTTT
TRBV9	TRBD1	TRBJ1-1	-	CASSAGTGWNTEAFF	TGTGCCAGCAGCGCCGGGACAGGGTGGAACACTGAAGCTTTCTTT